The 15 T cell receptor beta chains reported below all come from one sample, sequenced in a study of a mutant IDH1 vaccine in newly diagnosed glioma. Time point denoted: baseline, week 1 (first vaccination visit). Described treatment: pre-vaccination baseline after standard-of-care therapy. Sequencing used immunoSEQ multiplex PCR; TCRdb keeps in-frame clones, though not all of them. This sample has about 92,000 clones, with roughly four fifths found just once. The starting material was PBMCs, obtained from a glioma patient treated with radiotherapy, temozolomide or both. These receptors were collected from a woman between 50 and 59 years old with glioma.

The V call is TRBV4-1, the J call TRBJ2-3; 8 nucleotides line up with TRBD2. Unmatched junction bases numbered 6, after V lost 3 bases and J lost 4 bases. The germline CDR1 and CDR2 sequences are MGHRA and YSYEKL. The CDR3 is 15 residues long. The CDR3 sequence is CASSQDGGGSDTQYF. The CDR3 DNA reads TGCGCCAGCAGCCAGGACGGCGGGGGGTCAGATACGCAGTATTTT.

The V call is TRBV5-1, the J call TRBJ1-1, with D uncertain. Germline V gene lookup returns CDR1 SGHRS and CDR2 YFSETQ. The CDR3 runs 14 residues. V lost 0 bases to trimming and J lost 10 bases, with 16 bases between them. The DNA for the CDR3 is TGCGCCAGCAGCTTGGTATCGCTTGAGGCAGGAGCTTTCTTT. Translated, it gives CASSLVSLEAGAFF.

Only a few counts were recorded for this clone. This chain uses TRBV5-6 with TRBJ1-5; D not certain. V was cut by 0 bases and J by 1 base, with 8 bases left in between. Germline V gene lookup returns CDR1 SGHDT and CDR2 YYEEEE. The CDR3 is made up of 15 amino acids. CDR3 DNA: TGTGCCAGCAGCTTGGGGATGACAAGCAATCAGCCCCAGCATTTT. Its translation is CASSLGMTSNQPQHF.

The chain combines TRBV6-6 with TRBJ2-7; D might be TRBD2 (5 bases). Germline V CDR1 and CDR2: MNHNY, SVGAGI (reference sequence). V was trimmed by 6 bases and J by 3 bases, leaving 15 bases between them. CDR3 length: 14 residues. The CDR3 nucleotides read TGTGCCAGCAGCCCACTCTGGGCGGGCTACGAGCAGTACTTC. This sequence encodes CASSPLWAGYEQYF.

The rearrangement joins TRBV30 to TRBJ1-2; 7 bases are a match to TRBD1. This CDR3 spans 11 amino acids. Germline CDR1 is GTSNPN and CDR2 is SVGIG (reference sequence). With V trimmed by 7 bases and J by 10 bases, 9 bases remained unmatched. CDR3 DNA sequence: TGTGCCTACGGACAGGCCGCCACCTACACCTTC. Amino acids: CAYGQAATYTF.

V usage is TRBV5-6 and J usage is TRBJ2-4, with TRBD2 matching over 14 bases. The CDR3 is made up of 15 amino acids. Trimming removed 3 bases from V and 6 bases from J; junction bases left unmatched: 2. The germline V gene has CDR1 SGHDT and CDR2 YYEEEE. CDR3 protein: CASSYGLAGGNIQYF. The CDR3 region has the DNA TGTGCCAGCAGCTATGGACTAGCGGGGGGAAACATTCAGTACTTC.

This clone was seen more than once but under ten times. The chain carries TRBV30 and TRBJ1-5, with unresolved D. Germline V CDR1 and CDR2: GTSNPN, SVGIG (reference sequence). Trimming left V 2 bases short and J 5 bases short, with 10 bases between. CDR3 length equals 13 residues. Written as DNA, the CDR3 is TGTGCCTGGAGTAGGTCAGATTATCAGCCCCAGCATTTT. As protein: CAWSRSDYQPQHF.

The gene calls are TRBV29-1 and TRBJ1-2; maybe TRBD1 (6 bases). This CDR3 spans 16 amino acids. The V gene lost 4 bases and the J gene lost 4 bases, with 22 bases spanning the gap. Germline-derived CDR1 and CDR2 are SQVTM and ANQGSEA. CDR3 sequence: CSVVSPWGALSYGYTF. Written as DNA, the CDR3 is TGCAGCGTTGTATCCCCTTGGGGGGCCCTCTCCTATGGCTACACCTTC.

The chain has TRBV28 and TRBJ2-7; possible D gene TRBD2, 6 bases. Germline V gene lookup returns CDR1 MDHEN and CDR2 SYDVKM. Trimming took 7 bases from V and 0 from J, leaving 10 bases between them. The CDR3 consists of 13 residues. The CDR3 DNA reads TGTGCCAGCAACGGGAGAAGCTCCTACGAGCAGTACTTC. It specifies CASNGRSSYEQYF.

J is TRBJ1-5 and V is TRBV9; D possibly corresponds to TRBD1 (5 bases). V lost 4 bases, J lost 4 bases, and 9 bases lay in between. The CDR3 is 13 amino acids. Germline values: CDR1 SGDLS, CDR2 YYNGEE. The CDR3 loop reads CASSRQSNQPQHF. The DNA of the CDR3 is TGTGCCAGCAGCCGACAGAGTAATCAGCCCCAGCATTTT. The variable domain in full, completed from reference TRBV9 and TRBJ1-5, reads DSGVTQTPKHLITATGQRVTLRCSPRSGDLSVYWYQQSLDQGLQFLIQYYNGEERAKGNILERFSAQQFPDLHSELNLSSLELGDSALYFCASSRQSNQPQHFGDGTRLSIL.

The rearrangement links TRBV5-1 to TRBJ2-7, with 8 bases fitting TRBD2. CDR1 and CDR2 (germline): SGHRS, YFSETQ. CDR3 size: 11 residues. V dropped 4 bases and J dropped 12; count of bases not matched to a gene: 6. CDR3 DNA sequence: TGCGCCAGCAGCGATGCGGGGGGCTCGTACTTC. Protein sequence: CASSDAGGSYF.

The chain joins TRBV10-3 to TRBJ1-3; no clear D. The germline V and J ends were trimmed by 3 bases and 0 bases, with 3 bases remaining between them. Per germline, CDR1 ENHRY and CDR2 SYGVKD. The CDR3 extends over 13 amino acids. The chain's CDR3 is CAISESSGNTIYF. As DNA, the CDR3 is TGTGCCATCAGTGAATCCTCTGGAAACACCATATATTTT.

Here the CDR3 DNA reads TGCGCCAGCAGCCAAGAAAGGGGCGGGGAGCTGTTTTTT. As protein: CASSQERGGELFF. The chain employs TRBV4-3 and TRBJ2-2; perhaps TRBD1 as D (5 bases). The V end lost 0 bases, the J end lost 7 bases, and 6 bases lay between the germline ends. This CDR3 has 13 amino acids. CDR1 LGHNA and CDR2 YSLEER come from the germline V gene.

The CDR3 loop reads CASSLGGKAGNTIYF. The CDR3 coding sequence is TGTGCCAGCAGCTTGGGGGGTAAGGCTGGAAACACCATATATTTT. The V and J genes are TRBV5-4 and TRBJ1-3; no reliable D call. The CDR3 spans 15 residues. V was shortened by 0 bases and J by 2 bases, with 9 bases between the two germline ends. Germline loops: CDR1 SGHNT, CDR2 YYREEE (reference sequence).

This chain connects TRBV5-4 to TRBJ1-6; 8 nucleotides match TRBD1. In germline, CDR1 is SGHNT, CDR2 YYREEE (reference sequence). This CDR3 region has 15 residues. The V gene end was trimmed by 4 bases and the J gene end by 9 bases; junction bases not matched to a gene: 9. CDR3 DNA sequence: TGTGCCAGCAGCCCCTCGGGACAGGCCTTTTCACCCCTCCACTTT. Translated: CASSPSGQAFSPLHF. Supplemented by reference TRBV5-4 and TRBJ1-6, the full variable domain reads ETGVTQSPTHLIKTRGQQVTLRCSSQSGHNTVSWYQQALGQGPQFIFQYYREEENGRGNFPPRFSGLQFPNYSSELNVNALELDDSALYLCASSPSGQAFSPLHFGNGTRLTVT.